The present TCR beta chain was sequenced within a study of graft-versus-host responses after intestinal transplantation. Across the whole study: Among the recipients, transplants were multivisceral, liver-intestinal, or isolated intestinal.

The count of this clone is one. Its antigen is currently unknown. Trimming pared 4 bases from V and 7 bases from J, leaving 10 bases between. This CDR3 comprises 13 residues. CDR1 MNHEY and CDR2 SMNVEV come from the germline V gene (reference sequence). Produced via immunoSEQ multiplex PCR; TCRdb's table is partial and in-frame only. The table includes 65,000 to 90,000 clones, 85% to 95% detected once. This sample comprised unstimulated CD8+ T cells sorted from spleen or lymph node cells, obtained before transplant. The chain joins TRBV27 to TRBJ2-2; TRBD1 might be the D (5 bases). The clonotype was recovered from a human donor who was the organ donor for an intestinal transplant. CDR3 region: CASSWGTGGELFF. The CDR3 DNA is TGTGCCAGCAGTTGGGGTACAGGCGGGGAGCTGTTTTTT.